This TCR beta chain was profiled in a study of blood T cell repertoires in COVID-19. Across the study: Sources were T cells, B-cell-depleted T cells, or PBMCs; the material itself was cDNA or gDNA.

In the source study's methods: Nucleated cell number was recorded as an estimate derived from reference gene primer amplification. Repertoires were generated with immunoSEQ multiplex PCR, while TCRdb's copy carries only in-frame clones and drops some. The V and J calls and clone size come from that table; D and trimming were worked out from the DNA. The sample lists roughly 280,000 clones, approximately 90% occurring once. Trimming left V 3 bases short and J 1 base short, with 13 bases between. Germline V gene lookup returns CDR1 MGHRA and CDR2 YSYEKL. The CDR3 loop spans 16 amino acids. This clonotype originated in a man aged 35 to 55 who had been exposed to COVID-19. The chain joins TRBV4-1 to TRBJ1-5; a weak D match, TRBD1 (5 bases). Sequencing was done on a sample of PBMCs or T cells enriched from blood (not recorded which). CDR3 in DNA: TGCGCCAGCAGCCAGCCCTTACAGGACAGCAATCAGCCCCAGCATTTT. Translated: CASSQPLQDSNQPQHF.